This T cell receptor beta chain was observed in a study of siplizumab effects on memory and regulatory T cells. Study results and caveats: It seemed that naive T cells were more diverse than memory cells and were major contributors to the alloresponse. Under siplizumab, an average around 69% of mappable alloreactive CD4+ clones were Treg-derived, compared with over 25% in controls.

Points on this clone: Its antigen is unknown.

This CDR3 has 13 amino acids. Looked up from germline, CDR1 is SGHAT and CDR2 is FQNNGV. Trimming shortened V by 3 bases and J by 4 bases, and 7 bases separated the two germline ends. The table came from immunoSEQ multiplex PCR; TCRdb's copy has only in-frame clones and leaves some out. The repertoire consists of about 110,000 clones, with around 90% occurring once and the leading ten covering under 1.5%. This clonotype was obtained from a human donor in good health. Material: CD4+ T cells sorted from blood. J is TRBJ1-5 and V is TRBV11-2; no clear D. The CDR3 is CASSFQENQPQHF. For the CDR3, the DNA is TGTGCCAGCAGCTTTCAAGAGAATCAGCCCCAGCATTTT.